This T cell receptor beta chain was retrieved from a study of robustness of blood B and T cell sequencing (dated by TCRdb to 2017 to 2018). General notes on the study: The study aimed to determine how much peripheral blood is needed to reliably characterize an individual's TCRbeta and IgG repertoires. Two replicate TCRbeta cDNA libraries were prepared from one shared RNA pool from a single 10 ml draw, serving as technical replicates. Each of the 10 or so independently drawn blood samples had its TCRbeta and IgG repertoires measured.

Counted from cysteine to phenylalanine, this CDR3 has 14 amino acids. Only CDR3 DNA remains: 42 bases, in frame from the first base. CDR1 and CDR2 were assigned from the germline V gene as MGHRA and YSYEKL. The trim is 3 bases for V and 7 bases for J, with a gap of 10 bases between the germline ends. mRNA, which captures expressed receptors, was used instead of genomic DNA for quantification of TCRbeta repertoires. Without cell sorting, buffy coat leukocytes were collected into Trizol, and RNA was extracted using the Direct-zol RNA MiniPrep Plus kit. To separate plasma, buffy coat and red blood cells, the EDTA blood tubes were centrifuged right away at 4 degrees C. Study-wide findings and limitations: Every single 10 ml sample contained the 1,000 most abundant TCRbeta clonotypes from the pooled draws. Combining 3 or 4 tubes (roughly 28-45 ml blood) brought coverage of the top 10,000 TCRbeta clonotypes close to saturation. Evidence of cross-contamination, likely resulting from batch processing, was observed in one pair of TCRbeta libraries, and the UMI-sequence pairs shared between the two libraries were removed. Because EDTA tubes had to be fractionated immediately, the use of EDTA tubes in multi-site collections was limited. Overlap of rare TCRbeta clonotypes did not improve with pooling tubes, implying much larger blood volumes would be needed to capture them. Of the top 10,000 TCRbeta clonotypes in one technical replicate library, roughly 95% were also found in the other technical replicate library. A full plateau was not reached by TCRbeta rarefaction curves, suggesting under-sequencing or many low-abundance clonotypes.

The library was generated by PCR. Sequencing used an Illumina MiSeq. cDNA was made using SMARTScribe reverse transcriptase and a 5' template-switch oligo that added a universal priming site. A 12-nucleotide random unique molecular identifier (UMI) was carried by the template-switch oligo, and each cDNA molecule was tagged with this UMI. During reverse transcription, chain-specific reverse primers targeted TCRbeta transcripts. Residual template-switch adapters were removed by uracil DNA glycosylase treatment, and cDNA was purified using a Qiagen MinElute kit. The first PCR ran for about 20 cycles with KAPA HiFi HotStart ReadyMix and step-out primers, divided among four 50 microliter reactions. Products of the first-round PCR were gel-purified before additional amplification. Illumina Nextera adapters were attached in a second PCR of eight to nine cycles, and the libraries were then purified and pooled. For each TCRbeta molecule, the UMI barcode was captured by a 50-nucleotide 5' read. The source study handled its data this way. Reads were grouped by UMI into consensus reads using the MIGEC toolkit. Forward and reverse consensus reads were merged with PEAR to produce final reads. A custom decontamination script removed identical UMI-sequence pairs shared across libraries, treating them as cross-sample contamination. V(D)J assignment and CDR3 extraction were performed with MIGMAP, a wrapper around IgBLAST. A TCR clonotype was defined by an identical V gene, J gene and CDR3 amino acid sequence; no sequencing was done for CDR1 and CDR2. TCRdb itself trimmed the public reads at Q25 with fastp, ran MiXCR and retained productive beta chains. A single entry per CDR3 protein holds the most common genes and DNA from its merged rows. TCRdb's processing, not the study's, gives the V and J calls here. In this sample the table shows a few thousand distinct CDR3 sequences, around half of which occur a single time. The ten largest clones represent roughly a quarter of the sample.

To note about this clonotype: The clone's antigen remains unknown. No base quality information exists; no much larger clone differs at one position.

The chain uses TRBV4-1 and TRBJ1-6; a confident D gene designation cannot be given. Sequencing was carried out using peripheral blood. The TCR originated in a human donor in good health. The DNA is TGCGCCAGCAGCCACGCCGGCGGGAATTCACCCCTCCACTTT. It specifies CASSHAGGNSPLHF.